A selection of T cell receptor beta chains follows, all from one sample in a study of shared clonotypes between healthy human individuals. The assay was immunoSEQ multiplex PCR, and TCRdb's table has in-frame clones only and misses some. The table shows roughly 1,600,000 clones, with 98% to 99% occurring only once. The material sequenced was naive CD4+ T cells sorted from blood. Receptors were obtained from a man aged 25-40 years in good health. Each CDR3 is given with its conserved first and last residue. A D gene is named only where the DNA matches it firmly. A clone size is listed for some rows: how often the clone was seen (once, few, many), or a class if it is expanded.

j_gene: TRBJ1-2
v_gene: TRBV2
abundance: NA
d_gene: NA
CDR3nt: TGTGCCAGCAGTGGCTCTTCAGGGAACTATGGCTACACCTTC
CDR3aa: CASSGSSGNYGYTF

j_gene: TRBJ2-1
v_gene: TRBV7-2
abundance: NA
d_gene: NA
CDR3nt: TGTGCCAGCAGCTTTAGGGATGAGCAGTTCTTC
CDR3aa: CASSFRDEQFF

j_gene: TRBJ2-7
v_gene: TRBV28
abundance: NA
d_gene: NA
CDR3nt: TGTGCCAGCAGTTTCCTTACAGGGACCTACGAGCAGTACTTC
CDR3aa: CASSFLTGTYEQYF

j_gene: TRBJ2-7
v_gene: TRBV28
abundance: NA
d_gene: NA
CDR3nt: TGTGCCAGCATTCCGGATAGGGGAAGCTCCTACGAGCAGTACTTC
CDR3aa: CASIPDRGSSYEQYF

j_gene: TRBJ1-5
v_gene: TRBV2
abundance: NA
d_gene: NA
CDR3nt: TGTGCCAGCAGTGAAGCATTTAATCAGCCCCAGCATTTT
CDR3aa: CASSEAFNQPQHF

j_gene: TRBJ2-5
v_gene: TRBV29-1
abundance: NA
d_gene: TRBD1
CDR3nt: TGCAGCGTTTCGTCCGGGACAGGGAGCGAGACCCAGTACTTC
CDR3aa: CSVSSGTGSETQYF

j_gene: TRBJ2-1
v_gene: TRBV7-9
abundance: NA
d_gene: NA
CDR3nt: TGTGCCAGCAGCTTAGCGCAGTGGGGGATATCCTACAATGAGCAGTTCTTC
CDR3aa: CASSLAQWGISYNEQFF

j_gene: TRBJ2-7
v_gene: TRBV6-4
abundance: NA
d_gene: NA
CDR3nt: TGTGCCAGCAGCCCTCCCCCCGGGGAGCAGTACTTC
CDR3aa: CASSPPPGEQYF

j_gene: TRBJ2-1
v_gene: TRBV15
abundance: NA
d_gene: NA
CDR3nt: TGTGCCACCAGCAGAGATTGGTACTCAGGAGCGGAGAGTTACAATGAGCAGTTCTTC
CDR3aa: CATSRDWYSGAESYNEQFF

j_gene: TRBJ2-1
v_gene: TRBV7-2
abundance: NA
d_gene: TRBD2
CDR3nt: TGTGCCAGCAGCTTAGATGTTGAGGGACTAGTCGCTGGTGAGCAGTTCTTC
CDR3aa: CASSLDVEGLVAGEQFF

j_gene: TRBJ2-1
v_gene: TRBV28
abundance: NA
d_gene: TRBD1
CDR3nt: TGTGCCATCTTCCGGACAGGGGTATACAATGAGCAGTTCTTC
CDR3aa: CAIFRTGVYNEQFF

j_gene: TRBJ2-7
v_gene: TRBV7-2
abundance: NA
d_gene: NA
CDR3nt: TGTGCCAGCAGCCTCGCGTGGGATTACGAGCAGTACTTC
CDR3aa: CASSLAWDYEQYF

j_gene: TRBJ2-7
v_gene: TRBV5-1
abundance: NA
d_gene: TRBD1
CDR3nt: TGCGCCAGCAGCCCGACAGGGATCTCCTACGAGCAGTACTTC
CDR3aa: CASSPTGISYEQYF

j_gene: TRBJ2-3
v_gene: TRBV7-2
abundance: NA
d_gene: TRBD2
CDR3nt: TGTGCCAGCAGCCCCGTAGCGGGAGATACGCAGTATTTT
CDR3aa: CASSPVAGDTQYF

j_gene: TRBJ1-5
v_gene: TRBV19
abundance: NA
d_gene: NA
CDR3nt: TGTGCCAGTAGTATAGTTTTGCAGGTAGATAGCAATCAGCCCCAGCATTTT
CDR3aa: CASSIVLQVDSNQPQHF

j_gene: TRBJ2-7
v_gene: TRBV27
abundance: NA
d_gene: NA
CDR3nt: TGTGCCAGCGGGCTAAGCAGGCTCTCCTACGAGCAGTACTTC
CDR3aa: CASGLSRLSYEQYF

j_gene: TRBJ2-5
v_gene: TRBV7-9
abundance: NA
d_gene: TRBD2
CDR3nt: TGTGCCAGCAGCCCTGGACTAGCGGGAGAGACCCAGTACTTC
CDR3aa: CASSPGLAGETQYF

j_gene: TRBJ2-7
v_gene: TRBV18
abundance: NA
d_gene: TRBD2
CDR3nt: TGTGCCAGCTCACCAGGGACTAGCGGGATATATTACGAGCAGTACTTC
CDR3aa: CASSPGTSGIYYEQYF

j_gene: TRBJ1-2
v_gene: TRBV28
abundance: NA
d_gene: TRBD1
CDR3nt: TGTGCCAGCAGAGGACAGGGGGCTGGGGACTATAATAACTATGGCTACACCTTC
CDR3aa: CASRGQGAGDYNNYGYTF

j_gene: TRBJ2-1
v_gene: TRBV9
abundance: NA
d_gene: TRBD2
CDR3nt: TGTGCCAGCAGTCCCATTGGGCTAGCGGGAGCTGAGCAGTTCTTC
CDR3aa: CASSPIGLAGAEQFF

j_gene: TRBJ2-7
v_gene: TRBV28
abundance: once
d_gene: TRBD1
CDR3nt: TGTGCCAGCAGTATCGTATTGGGACAGGGGGCCGACGAGCAGTACTTC
CDR3aa: CASSIVLGQGADEQYF

j_gene: TRBJ2-4
v_gene: TRBV19
abundance: NA
d_gene: TRBD2
CDR3nt: TGTGCCAGTAGGAACAGAGCGGGAGTGGACATTCAGTACTTC
CDR3aa: CASRNRAGVDIQYF

j_gene: TRBJ2-7
v_gene: TRBV7-6
abundance: NA
d_gene: TRBD2
CDR3nt: TGTGCCAGCAGCAACCGACTAGCGGGATTGTACGAGCAGTACTTC
CDR3aa: CASSNRLAGLYEQYF

j_gene: TRBJ2-1
v_gene: TRBV15
abundance: NA
d_gene: NA
CDR3nt: TGTGCCACCAGCAGAGGGTCCAGGGGCCACAATGAGCAGTTCTTC
CDR3aa: CATSRGSRGHNEQFF

j_gene: TRBJ2-7
v_gene: TRBV5-4
abundance: NA
d_gene: NA
CDR3nt: TGTGCCAGCAGCACAACTACGGTCAACGAGCAGTACTTC
CDR3aa: CASSTTTVNEQYF

j_gene: TRBJ2-1
v_gene: TRBV7-3
abundance: NA
d_gene: TRBD2
CDR3nt: TGTGCCAGCAGCCCCCTAGCGGGAGCCTACAATGAGCAGTTCTTC
CDR3aa: CASSPLAGAYNEQFF

j_gene: TRBJ1-2
v_gene: TRBV18
abundance: NA
d_gene: NA
CDR3nt: TGTGCCAGCTCACCCATTCAGGGCGGGCCCAATACCAACTATGGCTACACCTTC
CDR3aa: CASSPIQGGPNTNYGYTF

j_gene: TRBJ2-3
v_gene: TRBV28
abundance: NA
d_gene: NA
CDR3nt: TGTGCCAGCTCCCCCGGAGGGGGCACAGATACGCAGTATTTT
CDR3aa: CASSPGGGTDTQYF

j_gene: TRBJ1-2
v_gene: TRBV18
abundance: once
d_gene: NA
CDR3nt: TGTGCCAGCTCGCCGACGGGGCAGCCCCTGGCCTATGGCTACACCTTC
CDR3aa: CASSPTGQPLAYGYTF

j_gene: TRBJ2-7
v_gene: TRBV6-4
abundance: NA
d_gene: NA
CDR3nt: TGTGCCAGCAGTGACTCGGGTCGTTTCCCGAACTTC
CDR3aa: CASSDSGRFPNF

j_gene: TRBJ2-5
v_gene: TRBV11-2
abundance: NA
d_gene: NA
CDR3nt: TGTGCCAGCAGCTTAGGGGGGCCAGAGACCCAGTACTTC
CDR3aa: CASSLGGPETQYF

j_gene: TRBJ2-7
v_gene: TRBV7-6
abundance: NA
d_gene: NA
CDR3nt: TGTGCCAGCAGCTTAGCTTTGAGGGGGTCCTACGAGCAGTACTTC
CDR3aa: CASSLALRGSYEQYF

j_gene: TRBJ2-3
v_gene: TRBV9
abundance: NA
d_gene: NA
CDR3nt: TGTGCCAGCACGGGGTTAGATACGCAGTATTTT
CDR3aa: CASTGLDTQYF

j_gene: TRBJ2-1
v_gene: TRBV19
abundance: NA
d_gene: TRBD2
CDR3nt: TGTGCCAGTAGTCAAGGACTAGCTGTGCCGGGTGAGCAGTTCTTC
CDR3aa: CASSQGLAVPGEQFF

j_gene: TRBJ2-7
v_gene: TRBV10-3
abundance: NA
d_gene: TRBD1
CDR3nt: TGTGCCATCAGGAGAGGACAGGGGTCCGAGCAGTACTTC
CDR3aa: CAIRRGQGSEQYF

j_gene: TRBJ2-7
v_gene: TRBV6-1
abundance: NA
d_gene: NA
CDR3nt: TGTGCCAGCAGGATGGGGACATCAAGCTCCTACGAGCAGTACTTC
CDR3aa: CASRMGTSSSYEQYF

j_gene: TRBJ2-7
v_gene: TRBV25-1
abundance: NA
d_gene: NA
CDR3nt: TGTGCCAGCAGTGACCCGACAGGAGCCTACGAGCAGTACTTC
CDR3aa: CASSDPTGAYEQYF

j_gene: TRBJ2-7
v_gene: TRBV5-1
abundance: NA
d_gene: NA
CDR3nt: TGCGCCAGCAGCTTGGACGTCGGGACTGTCTACGAGCAGTACTTC
CDR3aa: CASSLDVGTVYEQYF

j_gene: TRBJ2-3
v_gene: TRBV28
abundance: NA
d_gene: TRBD2
CDR3nt: TGTGCCAGCAGCCCTAGGCTAGCGGGGAGCGGTACGCAGTATTTT
CDR3aa: CASSPRLAGSGTQYF

j_gene: TRBJ2-1
v_gene: TRBV11-2
abundance: once
d_gene: TRBD2
CDR3nt: TGTGCCAGCAGCACTAGCGGGAGAAGCAATGAGCAGTTCTTC
CDR3aa: CASSTSGRSNEQFF

j_gene: TRBJ2-2
v_gene: TRBV7-3
abundance: once
d_gene: NA
CDR3nt: TGTGCCAGCAGCTTCGGGGCCACCGGGGAGCTGTTTTTT
CDR3aa: CASSFGATGELFF

j_gene: TRBJ1-2
v_gene: TRBV7-8
abundance: NA
d_gene: TRBD1
CDR3nt: TGTGCCAGCAGCTTAGGAGGGGGCGGTGCTGGTAACTATGGCTACACCTTC
CDR3aa: CASSLGGGGAGNYGYTF

j_gene: TRBJ2-6
v_gene: TRBV7-8
abundance: once
d_gene: TRBD1
CDR3nt: TGTGCCAGCAGCTTAGGGACAGGGAGTGGGGCCAACGTCCTGACTTTC
CDR3aa: CASSLGTGSGANVLTF

j_gene: TRBJ2-7
v_gene: TRBV29-1
abundance: NA
d_gene: NA
CDR3nt: TGCAGCGTTGGGGCCGTCCCCTACGAGCAGTACTTC
CDR3aa: CSVGAVPYEQYF

j_gene: TRBJ1-2
v_gene: TRBV19
abundance: NA
d_gene: NA
CDR3nt: TGTGCCAGTACCCTGAGTGGAAGGGTGAGCTATGGCTACACCTTC
CDR3aa: CASTLSGRVSYGYTF

j_gene: TRBJ2-1
v_gene: TRBV9
abundance: NA
d_gene: NA
CDR3nt: TGTGCCAGCAGCGTAGGGGACCCGTTGAGTAGCCTCCAGAGGGATGAGCAGTTCTTC
CDR3aa: CASSVGDPLSSLQRDEQFF

j_gene: TRBJ2-7
v_gene: TRBV5-1
abundance: NA
d_gene: TRBD2
CDR3nt: TGCGCCAGCAGTAAGACTAGCGGGACGTACGAGCAGTACTTC
CDR3aa: CASSKTSGTYEQYF

j_gene: TRBJ2-7
v_gene: TRBV6-5
abundance: NA
d_gene: NA
CDR3nt: TGTGCCAGCAGTTACGATGGGGGTCTTAGGAACGAGCAGTACTTC
CDR3aa: CASSYDGGLRNEQYF

j_gene: TRBJ2-3
v_gene: TRBV20-1
abundance: NA
d_gene: NA
CDR3nt: TGCAGTGCTAGAGATCGGGATACGCAGTATTTT
CDR3aa: CSARDRDTQYF

j_gene: TRBJ2-3
v_gene: TRBV11-2
abundance: NA
d_gene: NA
CDR3nt: TGTGCCAGCAGCTTGGGAATCAGGGGAGCAGATACGCAGTATTTT
CDR3aa: CASSLGIRGADTQYF

j_gene: TRBJ2-3
v_gene: TRBV6-5
abundance: NA
d_gene: NA
CDR3nt: TGTGCCAGCAGTTACTCGAGAGTAGTAGCAGATACGCAGTATTTT
CDR3aa: CASSYSRVVADTQYF

j_gene: TRBJ2-5
v_gene: TRBV5-1
abundance: NA
d_gene: NA
CDR3nt: TGCGCCAGCAGCTCAACAGGGTTGGAGACCCAGTACTTC
CDR3aa: CASSSTGLETQYF

j_gene: TRBJ2-1
v_gene: TRBV28
abundance: once
d_gene: TRBD2
CDR3nt: TGTGCCAGCAGTTTGGGCGGGAGGGGGGAGTGGTTCTTC
CDR3aa: CASSLGGRGEWFF